A single sample is the source of the 23 T cell receptor beta chains below, sequenced in a study of radiotherapy plus CTLA-4 blockade in lung cancer (dated by TCRdb to the late 2010s). To prepare the library, the immunoSEQ multiplex PCR assay was applied. The source is immuneACCESS, and TCRdb retained only in-frame sequences with V and J called. Part of the clones is not carried over; for the studies checked, unresolved V genes explain less than half of this, and the remainder is unexplained. Recorded for this sample are about 78,000 clones; roughly 86% of them occurred a single time. The ten biggest clones cover about 0.95% of the sample. Sequenced material: peripheral blood, taken from a patient treated with radiotherapy plus ipilimumab. These receptors were obtained from a human donor with non-small cell lung cancer who had stable disease on radiotherapy plus ipilimumab.

The chain carries TRBV27 and TRBJ2-1, with 7 bases matching TRBD1. CDR1 MNHEY and CDR2 SMNVEV come from the germline V gene (reference sequence). V was pared by 4 bases and J by 6 bases, with 9 bases of the junction left unmatched. The CDR3 length is 15 residues. The CDR3 sequence: CASSSSDRFSNEQFF. The CDR3 DNA sequence: TGTGCCAGCAGTTCCTCGGACAGGTTCTCCAATGAGCAGTTCTTC.

This chain joins TRBV29-1 and TRBJ2-6; either TRBD1 or TRBD2 may fit D (5 bases each). The V end was cut by 3 bases, the J end by 3 bases, with 12 bases between. Germline V gene sequence: CDR1 SQVTM, CDR2 ANQGSEA. The CDR3 totals 15 residues. The CDR3 protein is CSVDPGPNGANVLTF. The CDR3 DNA reads as TGCAGCGTTGATCCGGGGCCTAATGGGGCCAACGTCCTGACTTTC.

The rearrangement joins TRBV7-2 to TRBJ2-3, with D possibly matching TRBD1 (6 bases). Trimming shortened V by 5 bases and J by 2 bases, and 8 bases separated the two germline ends. Germline loops: CDR1 SGHTA, CDR2 FQGNSA. The CDR3 is made up of 13 amino acids. In DNA form, the CDR3 reads TGTGCCAGCAGCCAGGGGTACACAGATACGCAGTATTTT. This translates into CASSQGYTDTQYF.

V usage is TRBV28 and J usage is TRBJ1-2, with D tentatively TRBD1 (5 bases). Germline V gives CDR1 MDHEN, CDR2 SYDVKM. The CDR3 contains 15 residues. The ends were cut back, 6 bases at V and 4 bases at J, with 18 bases in the middle. CDR3: CASSPGTEFTYGYTF. CDR3 nucleotides: TGTGCCAGCAGCCCTGGGACCGAATTTACCTATGGCTACACCTTC.

This chain uses TRBV28 with TRBJ2-7; D unresolved. Germline-derived CDR1 and CDR2 are MDHEN and SYDVKM. V was pared by 6 bases and J by 7 bases, with 16 bases between. CDR3 length: 13 amino acids. The CDR3 DNA reads TGTGCCAGCAGAGGCGCCCCAGGATGGGAGCAGTACTTC. Translation: CASRGAPGWEQYF.

The CDR3 DNA reads TGTGCCAGCAAACCGGGGCCTTCCTACGAGCAGTACTTC. Translation gives CASKPGPSYEQYF. V is TRBV28 and J is TRBJ2-7; D is possibly TRBD1 or TRBD2 (5 bases each). The CDR3 has 13 amino acids. The germline gives CDR1 MDHEN, CDR2 SYDVKM. Trimming shortened V by 7 bases and J by 1 base, and 11 bases separated the two germline ends. Variable domain in full (rest from reference TRBV28 and TRBJ2-7): DVKVTQSSRYLVKRTGEKVFLECVQDMDHENMFWYRQDPGLGLRLIYFSYDVKMKEKGDIPEGYSVSREKKERFSLILESASTNQTSMYLCASKPGPSYEQYFGPGTRLTVT.

The rearrangement joins TRBV6-5 to TRBJ1-3; the D is unclear. This CDR3 has 14 residues. Trimming removed 7 bases from V and 0 bases from J, with 10 bases in between. Germline V lookup: CDR1 MNHEY, CDR2 SVGAGI. The CDR3 DNA follows: TGTGCCAGCAAGCAGACATACTCTGGAAACACCATATATTTT. Protein: CASKQTYSGNTIYF.

The CDR3, as DNA: TGTGCCAGCAGCGAATACCCCTCCTACGAGCAGTACTTC. Amino acids: CASSEYPSYEQYF. The chain uses TRBV7-9 and TRBJ2-7; D gene uncertain. Trimming removed 5 bases at V and 0 bases at J, with 8 bases between. This CDR3 has 13 amino acids. Germline loops: CDR1 SEHNR, CDR2 FQNEAQ (reference sequence).

The count of this clone is one. The CDR3 DNA is TGTGCCAGCAGTAGTCAAATAGGGACAGGGCGGCAGCCCCAGCATTTT. Translation gives CASSSQIGTGRQPQHF. The rearrangement links TRBV28 to TRBJ1-5, with 9 bases aligning to TRBD1. CDR1 and CDR2 from the germline V gene are MDHEN and SYDVKM. This CDR3 spans 16 amino acids. The V and J ends lost 5 bases and 7 bases, in that order; junction bases with no gene match: 12.

The J gene is TRBJ1-5, the V gene TRBV30; weak D call: TRBD1 (6 bases). The CDR3 contains 14 residues. V was cut by 0 bases and J by 2 bases, with 8 bases left in between. In germline, CDR1 is GTSNPN, CDR2 SVGIG (reference sequence). The CDR3 spells CAWSVRQGNQPQHF. DNA of the CDR3: TGTGCCTGGAGTGTTAGACAGGGCAATCAGCCCCAGCATTTT. Based on the CDR3 plus reference TRBV30 and TRBJ1-5, the full variable domain is SQTIHQWPATLVQPVGSPLSLECTVEGTSNPNLYWYRQAAGRGLQLLFYSVGIGQISSEVPQNLSASRPQDRQFILSSKKLLLSDSGFYLCAWSVRQGNQPQHFGDGTRLSIL.

The rearrangement uses TRBV6-5 and TRBJ1-6; maybe TRBD1 (6 bases). CDR3 length: 14 residues. Germline lookup yields CDR1 MNHEY and CDR2 SVGAGI. Trimming stripped 4 bases from V and 9 bases from J, with 13 bases between. Written as DNA, the CDR3 is TGTGCCAGCAGTTTGGACAGTGGGGGTTCACCCCTCCACTTT. Residues: CASSLDSGGSPLHF.

The chain joins TRBV27 to TRBJ2-1, with 14 bases lining up with TRBD2. CDR3 length: 20 amino acids. J gave up 7 bases and V 6 bases, and 20 bases lay outside the gene matches. The germline gives CDR1 MNHEY, CDR2 SMNVEV (reference sequence). CDR3 bases: TGTGCCAGCAGATTTGCGACCAGGACTAGCGGGAGGCTCGGGCCTAATGAGCAGTTCTTC. Amino acid sequence: CASRFATRTSGRLGPNEQFF.

The V gene is TRBV28, the J gene TRBJ2-1; D might be TRBD2 (7 bases). This CDR3 has 16 residues. Trimming left V 2 bases short and J 4 bases short, with 15 bases between. Germline assignment: CDR1 MDHEN and CDR2 SYDVKM. In DNA form, the CDR3 reads TGTGCCAGCAGTTTAATCGGGGGGCGGGATTACAATGAGCAGTTCTTC. The encoded protein is CASSLIGGRDYNEQFF.

The V gene is TRBV28, the J gene TRBJ2-6, with D perhaps TRBD1 (6 bases). The CDR3 sequence is 17 residues long. Trimming left V 6 bases short and J 0 bases short, with 15 bases between. Germline CDR1 and CDR2: MDHEN and SYDVKM. CDR3 region: CASSKGGRSSGANVLTF. The CDR3 DNA is TGTGCCAGCAGCAAAGGGGGACGGTCCTCTGGGGCCAACGTCCTGACTTTC. The complete variable domain, with remaining parts taken from reference TRBV28 and TRBJ2-6, reads DVKVTQSSRYLVKRTGEKVFLECVQDMDHENMFWYRQDPGLGLRLIYFSYDVKMKEKGDIPEGYSVSREKKERFSLILESASTNQTSMYLCASSKGGRSSGANVLTFGAGSRLTVL.

The J gene is TRBJ1-2, the V gene TRBV28; TRBD1 matches 9 bases. The CDR3 length is 16 residues. The V and J ends lost 10 bases and 4 bases, in that order; junction bases with no gene match: 16. The germline gives CDR1 MDHEN, CDR2 SYDVKM. In nucleotides, the CDR3 is TGTGCCATACGGCGGGGACAGGGAGTAATAGGCTATGGCTACACCTTC. Protein: CAIRRGQGVIGYGYTF.

This chain joins TRBV19 and TRBJ1-2; 9 bases line up with TRBD1. The V gene's germline CDR1 is LNHDA and CDR2 SQIVND (reference sequence). The CDR3 totals 13 residues. After removal of 5 bases from V and 8 bases from J, the junction contained 6 bases not matched to a gene. Written as DNA, the CDR3 is TGTGCCAGTAGTCCGGGACAGGGAAGAGGCTACACCTTC. This gives the protein CASSPGQGRGYTF.

The chain combines TRBV27 with TRBJ1-6; no firm D call. V was clipped by 5 bases and J by 8 bases, with 16 bases between them. The CDR3 extends over 15 amino acids. Per germline, CDR1 MNHEY and CDR2 SMNVEV (reference sequence). The CDR3 coding sequence is TGTGCCAGCAGTCCGTTACTCTTAATAGATTCACCCCTCCACTTT. It specifies CASSPLLLIDSPLHF.

The chain is built from TRBV6-5 and TRBJ2-1; no clear D. V lost 1 base and J lost 7, with 8 bases in between. CDR1 and CDR2 (germline): MNHEY, SVGAGI. CDR3 length: 13 residues. In DNA, the CDR3 is TGTGCCAGCAGTTACTGGTTGAGTAATGAGCAGTTCTTC. Protein sequence: CASSYWLSNEQFF.

The chain joins TRBV20-1 to TRBJ2-3; tentative D call: TRBD1 (6 bases). The CDR3 length is 11 residues. V was shortened by 7 bases and J by 3 bases, with 8 bases between the two germline ends. Germline V CDR1 and CDR2: DFQATT, SNEGSKA (reference sequence). The CDR3 bases are TGCAGTGTTGGACAGACAGATACGCAGTATTTT. Translation gives CSVGQTDTQYF.

The sample holds a few counts of this clone. The V and J genes are TRBV18 and TRBJ2-3; TRBD2 matches 8 bases. V gave up 3 bases and J gave up 1 base; unmatched junction bases: 3. Per germline, CDR1 KGHSH and CDR2 LQKENI. There are 15 residues in the CDR3. The CDR3 loop reads CASSPREGGTDTQYF. DNA of the CDR3: TGTGCCAGCTCACCTCGGGAGGGGGGCACAGATACGCAGTATTTT.

The genes are TRBV18 and TRBJ2-1; TRBD1 agrees at 8 bases. Per germline, CDR1 KGHSH and CDR2 LQKENI. V was clipped by 4 bases and J by 3 bases; unmatched bases: 5. The CDR3 has 15 residues. CDR3 protein: CASSLGTGVYNEQFF. The CDR3, as DNA: TGTGCCAGCTCACTCGGGACAGGTGTCTACAATGAGCAGTTCTTC.

The rearrangement uses TRBV30 and TRBJ2-3; 8 bases map to TRBD1. In germline, CDR1 is GTSNPN, CDR2 SVGIG (reference sequence). This CDR3 is 15 amino acids long. The ends lost 1 base at V and 3 bases at J; junction bases unmatched: 6. This CDR3 reads CAWSEGQGRTDTQYF. In nucleotides, the CDR3 is TGTGCCTGGAGTGAAGGACAGGGTAGGACAGATACGCAGTATTTT.

The chain recombines TRBV19 with TRBJ1-5; tentatively, D is TRBD1 (6 bases). This CDR3 is 14 amino acids long. CDR1 and CDR2 (germline): LNHDA, SQIVND (reference sequence). Between the trimmed V and J ends, which lost 5 bases and 6 bases, there was a span of 14 bases. The DNA of the CDR3 is TGTGCCAGTAGTGGTACAGGGTCGCCTCAGCCCCAGCATTTT. This gives the protein CASSGTGSPQPQHF. Variable domain in full (rest from reference TRBV19 and TRBJ1-5): DGGITQSPKYLFRKEGQNVTLSCEQNLNHDAMYWYRQDPGQGLRLIYYSQIVNDFQKGDIAEGYSVSREKKESFPLTVTSAQKNPTAFYLCASSGTGSPQPQHFGDGTRLSIL.